This T cell receptor (beta chain) was captured by sequencing in a study of blood T cell repertoires in COVID-19. As for the study in general: The United States, Italy and Spain were the sources of the acute and convalescent COVID-19 samples. In each case, the material was cDNA or gDNA derived from T cells, B-cell-depleted T cells, or PBMCs.

The authors' processing: Amplification of reference gene primers was used by the study to estimate nucleated cell counts. Clones were sequenced by immunoSEQ multiplex PCR, and TCRdb holds only the in-frame ones, with some missing. V and J calls and clone size are as listed in that table; D and trimming were resolved from the DNA. This sample yields 390,000 or so clones, of which roughly 85% are seen a single time; 1.4% belongs to the top ten. The CDR3 totals 16 residues. V shed 3 bases and J shed 0 bases, with 15 bases lying between them. Germline V lookup: CDR1 LGHDT, CDR2 YNNKEL (reference sequence).

The chain links TRBV3-1 (or the pseudogene TRBV3-2) to TRBJ2-7; no definite D call. Sequenced material: peripheral blood. The receptor was isolated from a woman in her 30s with active or convalescent COVID-19. The CDR3 spells CASSHVGSTLSYEQYF. The DNA for the CDR3 is TGTGCCAGCAGCCACGTTGGCTCAACCCTCTCCTACGAGCAGTACTTC.